Below are 25 T cell receptor beta chains sequenced from a single sample in a study of blood T cell repertoires in COVID-19. Here immunoSEQ multiplex PCR was the method, and the copy in TCRdb shows in-frame clones only, minus some. The table has 110,000 or so clones, 88% seen once. The sequenced material came from peripheral blood. All receptors come from a human donor in a cohort sampled during active COVID-19.

For this clone: This same CDR3 is encoded by further DNA sequences in the sample. V usage is TRBV7-9 and J usage is TRBJ2-7, with 9 bases matching TRBD1. CDR1 SEHNR and CDR2 FQNEAQ come from the germline V gene (reference sequence). CDR3 length: 14 residues. Losses at the gene ends were 1 base for V and 3 bases for J; bases not matched to a gene: 1. The CDR3 is CASSLGQGVYEQYF. The CDR3 nucleotides read TGTGCCAGCAGCTTAGGACAGGGGGTCTACGAGCAGTACTTC.

This chain connects TRBV9 to TRBJ2-3, with TRBD2 identical over 9 bases. J lost 5 bases, V lost 1 base, and 2 bases had no gene match. This CDR3 has 14 amino acids. Looked up from germline, CDR1 is SGDLS and CDR2 is YYNGEE. The CDR3 bases are TGTGCCAGCAGCGTACAACTAGCGGGAGATACGCAGTATTTT. Encoded protein: CASSVQLAGDTQYF.

J is TRBJ2-7 and V is TRBV24-1, with a tentative D call TRBD2 (5 bases). CDR3 length: 13 residues. Per the germline V gene, CDR1 is KGHDR and CDR2 is SFDVKD. V gave up 9 bases and J gave up 0 bases, with 11 bases separating them. The CDR3 spells CATLDFLSYEQYF. The CDR3, as DNA: TGTGCCACCTTGGACTTCCTCTCCTACGAGCAGTACTTC.

V and J are TRBV19 and TRBJ2-7; D is uncertain. CDR3 length equals 13 residues. The V end was cut by 6 bases, the J end by 0 bases, with 9 bases between. Germline lookup yields CDR1 LNHDA and CDR2 SQIVND (reference sequence). CDR3 sequence: CASSPPYSYEQYF. Here the CDR3 DNA reads TGTGCCAGTAGCCCTCCGTACTCCTACGAGCAGTACTTC.

The V call is TRBV11-3, the J call TRBJ2-5, with TRBD2 matching over 8 bases. The CDR3 runs to 15 residues. Germline V gives CDR1 SGHNT, CDR2 YENEEA. V lost 5 bases and J lost 3; bases outside the gene matches: 8. Here the CDR3 reads CASSAGRGPKETQYF. As DNA, the CDR3 is TGTGCCAGCAGCGCCGGGAGGGGCCCTAAAGAGACCCAGTACTTC.

CDR3 region: CASSPPPGTGEVYGYTF. The CDR3 nucleotides read TGTGCCAGCTCACCACCTCCGGGGACAGGGGAAGTCTATGGCTACACCTTC. The gene calls are TRBV18 and TRBJ1-2; 10 bases fit TRBD1. Germline CDR1 reads KGHSH; CDR2 reads LQKENI. The CDR3 extends over 17 amino acids. Trimming removed 0 bases from V and 4 bases from J; junction bases left unmatched: 8.

The chain joins TRBV6-5 to TRBJ1-1, with D possibly TRBD1 on 5 matching bases. V lost 6 bases and J 4 bases, leaving 15 bases between the germline ends. The CDR3 contains 14 residues. Germline CDR1 and CDR2: MNHEY and SVGAGI. As DNA, the CDR3 is TGTGCCAGCAGGAGGGGAGGGATCGGCACTGAAGCTTTCTTT. It is translated as CASRRGGIGTEAFF.

The chain carries TRBV11-2 and TRBJ2-3; 7 bases are a match to TRBD1. Looked up from germline, CDR1 is SGHAT and CDR2 is FQNNGV. J gave up 5 bases and V 3 bases, and 5 bases lay outside the gene matches. The CDR3 is 14 amino acids. This CDR3 reads CASSLGTARDTQYF. The CDR3 DNA reads TGTGCCAGCAGCTTGGGGACAGCCAGAGATACGCAGTATTTT.

V gene TRBV5-1 combines with J gene TRBJ2-4; TRBD1 is a possible D gene (6 bases). The CDR3 sequence is 19 residues long. The V and J ends lost 0 bases and 0 bases respectively, with 19 bases between them. Per the germline V gene, CDR1 is SGHRS and CDR2 is YFSETQ. The CDR3 spells CASSLGDRSLPLAKNIQYF. In nucleotides, the CDR3 is TGCGCCAGCAGCTTGGGAGACAGGTCCTTACCCCTAGCCAAAAACATTCAGTACTTC.

The chain links TRBV18 to TRBJ1-1; D not certain. There are 13 residues in the CDR3. With 4 bases removed from V and 3 bases from J, the gap between germline ends came to 9 bases. Germline-derived CDR1 and CDR2 are KGHSH and LQKENI. Here the CDR3 reads CASSLNRDTEAFF. In DNA, the CDR3 is TGTGCCAGCTCACTTAACCGGGACACTGAAGCTTTCTTT. Based on the CDR3 plus reference TRBV18 and TRBJ1-1, the full variable domain is NAGVMQNPRHLVRRRGQEARLRCSPMKGHSHVYWYRQLPEEGLKFMVYLQKENIIDESGMPKERFSAEFPKEGPSILRIQQVVRGDSAAYFCASSLNRDTEAFFGQGTRLTVV.

The V and J genes are TRBV5-1 and TRBJ2-2; TRBD2 aligns across 14 bases. Per the germline V gene, CDR1 is SGHRS and CDR2 is YFSETQ. Trimming took 5 bases from V and 7 from J; bases not matched to a gene: 10. The CDR3 extends over 17 amino acids. The CDR3 region is CASREGLAGVKVGELFF. The CDR3, as DNA: TGCGCCAGCAGAGAGGGACTAGCGGGAGTTAAGGTCGGGGAGCTGTTTTTT.

The chain employs TRBV2 and TRBJ1-2, with a possible D match to TRBD1 (5 bases). CDR1 is SNHLY, CDR2 FYNNEI, per germline. The CDR3 loop spans 14 amino acids. Between the trimmed V and J ends, which lost 4 bases and 4 bases, there was a span of 13 bases. The CDR3 DNA reads as TGTGCCAGCAGTGGGCAGGGTCCCATCTATGGCTACACCTTC. Its translation is CASSGQGPIYGYTF.

V is TRBV6-2 or TRBV6-3 and J is TRBJ1-2; TRBD1 aligns across 8 bases. Trimming took 0 bases from V and 4 from J; bases not matched to a gene: 1. Germline V gives CDR1 MNHEY, CDR2 SVGEGT. The CDR3 length is 14 residues. CDR3 amino acids: CASSYSGQVYGYTF. The CDR3, as DNA: TGTGCCAGCAGTTACTCGGGACAGGTCTATGGCTACACCTTC.

This clone occurred once. V and J are TRBV4-1 and TRBJ2-5; the match to TRBD2 covers 7 bases. The CDR3 totals 15 residues. Germline V gene data show CDR1 as MGHRA and CDR2 as YSYEKL. Unmatched junction bases numbered 6, after V lost 4 bases and J lost 1 base. As DNA, the CDR3 is TGCGCCAGCAGCCGCGGGGCTAGCGGCCAAGAGACCCAGTACTTC. Its translation is CASSRGASGQETQYF.

This sequence joins TRBV25-1 and TRBJ1-2; D remains ambiguous. This CDR3 region has 13 residues. Germline-derived CDR1 and CDR2 are MGHDK and SYGVNS. V was trimmed by 6 bases and J by 1 base, leaving 9 bases between them. As DNA, the CDR3 is TGTGCCAGCAGGGGCAGTCTTAACTATGGCTACACCTTC. Its translation: CASRGSLNYGYTF.

The chain uses TRBV5-1 and TRBJ2-7; perhaps TRBD2 as D (6 bases). V was trimmed by 3 bases and J by 3 bases, leaving 13 bases between them. The germline CDR1 and CDR2 sequences are SGHRS and YFSETQ. The CDR3 covers 14 residues. The CDR3 DNA follows: TGCGCCAGCAGCTCTGGAGGGCCCTACTACGAGCAGTACTTC. Translation: CASSSGGPYYEQYF.

The chain joins TRBV7-2 to TRBJ2-7; TRBD1 is a possible D gene (5 bases). Trimming stripped 3 bases from V and 0 bases from J, with 18 bases between. The CDR3 contains 17 residues. Germline V gives CDR1 SGHTA, CDR2 FQGNSA. CDR3 in DNA: TGTGCCAGCAGCTTGAATAGTAGGGGTCCCCTCTCCTACGAGCAGTACTTC. Amino acid sequence: CASSLNSRGPLSYEQYF.

V is TRBV28 and J is TRBJ1-5; D not resolved. This CDR3 spans 12 amino acids. V gave up 2 bases and J gave up 6 bases, with 5 bases separating them. The germline CDR1 and CDR2 sequences are MDHEN and SYDVKM. CDR3 nucleotides: TGTGCCAGCAGTTTAATCATTCAGCCCCAGCATTTT. Its translation is CASSLIIQPQHF.

The rearrangement joins TRBV5-6 to TRBJ1-2, with D perhaps TRBD1 (5 bases). The CDR3 is 14 amino acids. V lost 4 bases and J lost 2, with 12 bases in between. Germline CDR1 and CDR2: SGHDT and YYEEEE. CDR3 nucleotides: TGTGCCAGCAGCCCCTGGGGGGGAAACTATGGCTACACCTTC. Its protein product is CASSPWGGNYGYTF.

The rearrangement joins TRBV28 to TRBJ1-5; D is possibly TRBD1 (6 bases). Between the trimmed V and J ends, which lost 7 bases and 2 bases, there was a span of 18 bases. The CDR3 covers 16 residues. Germline CDR1 is MDHEN and CDR2 is SYDVKM. This chain's CDR3 is CASTGGGAVGNQPQHF. The CDR3 DNA sequence: TGTGCCAGCACCGGAGGGGGGGCGGTCGGCAATCAGCCCCAGCATTTT.

This sequence joins TRBV18 and TRBJ1-2, with D uncertain. This CDR3 is built from 12 residues. V was clipped by 3 bases and J by 2 bases, with 4 bases between them. CDR1 is KGHSH, CDR2 LQKENI, per germline. CDR3 sequence (DNA): TGTGCCAGCTCACCTACAAACTATGGCTACACCTTC. Its protein product is CASSPTNYGYTF.

This clone was observed once. The gene calls are TRBV27 and TRBJ1-2; the match to TRBD1 covers 8 bases. Germline CDR1 MNHEY, CDR2 SMNVEV (reference sequence). The trim removed 6 bases at V and 4 bases at J, leaving 4 bases unmatched. The CDR3 sequence is 13 residues long. The CDR3 spells CASSRGQAYGYTF. The CDR3 nucleotides are TGTGCCAGCAGCCGGGGACAGGCCTATGGCTACACCTTC.

The J gene is TRBJ2-3, the V gene TRBV5-4; D is ambiguous. The CDR3 consists of 15 residues. Germline CDR1 SGHNT, CDR2 YYREEE (reference sequence). Deletions cut 0 bases from V and 4 bases from J, with 12 bases between. The CDR3 protein is CASSLARVAPDTQYF. The CDR3 region has the DNA TGTGCCAGCAGCTTGGCCCGGGTAGCTCCAGATACGCAGTATTTT.

V gene TRBV10-3 combines with J gene TRBJ2-7, with a possible D match to TRBD2 (5 bases). Germline lookup yields CDR1 ENHRY and CDR2 SYGVKD. Trimming took 3 bases from V and 4 from J, leaving 25 bases between them. The CDR3 length is 18 residues. The CDR3 reads CAISDQEISDLRGYEQYF. In DNA form, the CDR3 reads TGTGCCATCAGTGACCAAGAGATTTCGGACCTCCGGGGTTACGAGCAGTACTTC.

J is TRBJ1-1 and V is TRBV19; possibly TRBD1 for D (5 bases). CDR3 length equals 15 residues. V dropped 3 bases and J dropped 4 bases, with 15 bases sitting between them. Germline CDR1 is LNHDA and CDR2 is SQIVND (reference sequence). CDR3 sequence (DNA): TGTGCCAGTAGTATTGGGACGGGAGGGGCCACTGAAGCTTTCTTT. The encoded protein is CASSIGTGGATEAFF.